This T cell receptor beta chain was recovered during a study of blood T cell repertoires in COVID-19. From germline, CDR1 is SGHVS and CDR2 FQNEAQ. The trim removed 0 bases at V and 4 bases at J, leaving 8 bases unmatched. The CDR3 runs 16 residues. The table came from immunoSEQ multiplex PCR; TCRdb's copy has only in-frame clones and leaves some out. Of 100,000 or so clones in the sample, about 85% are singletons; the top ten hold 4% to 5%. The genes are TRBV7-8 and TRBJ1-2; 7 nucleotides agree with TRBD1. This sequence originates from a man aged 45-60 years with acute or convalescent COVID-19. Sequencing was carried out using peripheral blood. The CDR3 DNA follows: TGTGCCAGCAGCTTAGCGAGGTCCGGGACAGCCTATGGCTACACCTTC. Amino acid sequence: CASSLARSGTAYGYTF.